Presented here are 18 T cell receptor beta chains from one specimen sequenced in a study of blood T cell repertoires in COVID-19. Only in-frame clones appear in the TCRdb table, and some are missing; sequencing was by immunoSEQ multiplex PCR. The sample records about 250,000 clones, roughly nine tenths being singletons. Material for sequencing was peripheral blood. The receptors were gathered from a woman aged 55-69 years who had recovered from COVID-19.

In its sample, this clone was seen once. V gene TRBV4-2 combines with J gene TRBJ1-4, with 7 positions matching TRBD1. Trimming at V came to 3 bases and at J to 3 bases, leaving 7 bases not matched to a gene. Per the germline V gene, CDR1 is LGHNA and CDR2 is YNFKEQ. This CDR3 contains 16 residues. CDR3 sequence (DNA): TGTGCCAGCAGCCAGAATCCGGGACAGCCTAATGAAAAACTGTTTTTT. Amino acid sequence: CASSQNPGQPNEKLFF.

The chain joins TRBV7-2 to TRBJ1-3; 8 bases match TRBD1. The CDR3 extends over 14 amino acids. Trimming took 5 bases from V and 4 from J; bases not matched to a gene: 4. Per the germline V gene, CDR1 is SGHTA and CDR2 is FQGNSA. CDR3 nucleotides: TGTGCCAGCAGCACCGGACAGGGAGGAAACACCATATATTTT. Translating it yields CASSTGQGGNTIYF.

The chain links TRBV7-2 to TRBJ1-2; D is undetermined. The CDR3 extends over 13 amino acids. V lost 1 base, J lost 4 bases, and 7 bases lay in between. Germline CDR1 is SGHTA and CDR2 is FQGNSA. In DNA form, the CDR3 reads TGTGCCAGCAGCTTAGAATGGCCCTATGGCTACACCTTC. Translation gives CASSLEWPYGYTF. Filled out from reference TRBV7-2 and TRBJ1-2, the complete variable domain reads GAGVSQSPSNKVTEKGKDVELRCDPISGHTALYWYRQSLGQGLEFLIYFQGNSAPDKSGLPSDRFSAERTGGSVSTLTIQRTQQEDSAVYLCASSLEWPYGYTFGSGTRLTVV.

The CDR3 bases are TGCAGTGCTAGTGGGACACCAGGAAACACCATATATTTT. Translated, it gives CSASGTPGNTIYF. The chain joins TRBV20-1 to TRBJ1-3, with a possible D match to TRBD1 (6 bases). The CDR3 sequence is 13 residues long. V was pared by 3 bases and J by 4 bases, with 10 bases between. The V gene's germline CDR1 is DFQATT and CDR2 SNEGSKA (reference sequence).

V usage is TRBV28 and J usage is TRBJ2-7; no reliable D call. Germline CDR1 is MDHEN and CDR2 is SYDVKM. The CDR3 has 12 residues. Deletions cut 7 bases from V and 7 bases from J, with 14 bases between. Here the CDR3 reads CASNPPNREQYF. The CDR3 DNA is TGTGCCAGCAACCCCCCCAATCGGGAGCAGTACTTC.

CDR3 in DNA: TGCGCCAGCAGCCAGCCACAGGGGTATACCGGGGAGCTGTTTTTT. Translated, it gives CASSQPQGYTGELFF. The genes are TRBV4-1 and TRBJ2-2, with 7 bases matching TRBD1. The trim removed 3 bases at V and 5 bases at J, leaving 6 bases unmatched. Germline CDR1 is MGHRA and CDR2 is YSYEKL. The CDR3 totals 15 residues.

The genes are TRBV9 and TRBJ1-2; 9 nucleotides agree with TRBD1. Germline V gives CDR1 SGDLS, CDR2 YYNGEE. V trimming: 3 bases; J trimming: 7 bases; junction bases outside the gene matches: 4. The CDR3 totals 13 residues. CDR3 in DNA: TGTGCCAGCAGCGACAGGGGGCTAGGTGGCTACACCTTC. Amino acid sequence: CASSDRGLGGYTF.

The chain is built from TRBV7-8 and TRBJ1-2, with D tentatively TRBD1 (6 bases). Germline V gene lookup returns CDR1 SGHVS and CDR2 FQNEAQ. There are 15 residues in the CDR3. Between the trimmed V and J ends, which lost 5 bases and 4 bases, there was a span of 17 bases. The CDR3 region is CASSVEWTETYGYTF. CDR3 nucleotides: TGTGCCAGCAGCGTTGAGTGGACAGAAACCTATGGCTACACCTTC. The entire variable domain, with the rest obtained from reference TRBV7-8 and TRBJ1-2, is as follows: GAGVSQSPRYKVAKRGQDVALRCDPISGHVSLFWYQQALGQGPEFLTYFQNEAQLDKSGLPSDRFFAERPEGSVSTLKIQRTQQEDSAVYLCASSVEWTETYGYTFGSGTRLTVV.

V gene TRBV19 combines with J gene TRBJ1-1; TRBD1 agrees at 8 bases. Germline CDR1 is LNHDA and CDR2 is SQIVND (reference sequence). This CDR3 comprises 16 residues. The ends lost 3 bases at V and 2 bases at J; junction bases unmatched: 8. In DNA, the CDR3 is TGTGCCAGTAGTATTTGGAGGACAGGGAAAAACACTGAAGCTTTCTTT. Amino acid sequence: CASSIWRTGKNTEAFF. Drawing the rest from reference TRBV19 and TRBJ1-1, the complete variable domain is DGGITQSPKYLFRKEGQNVTLSCEQNLNHDAMYWYRQDPGQGLRLIYYSQIVNDFQKGDIAEGYSVSREKKESFPLTVTSAQKNPTAFYLCASSIWRTGKNTEAFFGQGTRLTVV.

Regarding this clone: At one boundary the junction diverges from the germline segment, which might be a read error. The chain is built from TRBV6-6 and TRBJ2-5; weak D call: TRBD1 (6 bases). This CDR3 comprises 14 residues. Germline CDR1 is MNHNY and CDR2 is SVGAGI (reference sequence). In DNA, the CDR3 is TGTGCCAGCACTTACCCCAATCAGGGGGAGACCCAGTACTTC. Translated, it gives CASTYPNQGETQYF.

The CDR3 coding sequence is TGTGCCAGCAGTAGGACTCCACAGTCCTACAATGAGCAGTTCTTC. Amino acids: CASSRTPQSYNEQFF. V gene TRBV27 combines with J gene TRBJ2-1, with D possibly matching TRBD2 (5 bases). The V gene lost 5 bases and the J gene lost 1 base, with 12 bases spanning the gap. Germline V CDR1 and CDR2: MNHEY, SMNVEV (reference sequence). The CDR3 consists of 15 residues.

This sequence joins TRBV4-3 and TRBJ2-1, with 8 bases matching TRBD1. The CDR3 has 15 residues. CDR1 and CDR2 from the germline V gene are LGHNA and YSLEER. Trimming took 0 bases from V and 4 from J; bases not matched to a gene: 2. The CDR3 spells CASSQDRGPYNEQFF. The DNA for the CDR3 is TGCGCCAGCAGCCAAGACAGGGGGCCTTACAATGAGCAGTTCTTC.

The V gene is TRBV18, the J gene TRBJ2-5; weak D call: TRBD1 (6 bases). Germline lookup yields CDR1 KGHSH and CDR2 LQKENI. There are 13 residues in the CDR3. With 3 bases removed from V and 4 bases from J, the gap between germline ends came to 9 bases. This CDR3 reads CASSPSGAETQYF. The DNA for the CDR3 is TGTGCCAGCTCACCCTCAGGGGCAGAGACCCAGTACTTC.

The chain has TRBV18 and TRBJ2-7; 12 bases line up with TRBD2. The CDR3 covers 17 residues. With 2 bases clipped from V and 6 bases from J, the junction kept 11 bases outside the gene matches. Germline V gene lookup returns CDR1 KGHSH and CDR2 LQKENI. The CDR3 loop reads CASSPASGGAVRTEQYF. The CDR3 region has the DNA TGTGCCAGCTCACCAGCTAGCGGGGGGGCAGTCCGAACCGAGCAGTACTTC. The full variable domain, rest sourced from reference TRBV18 and TRBJ2-7, is NAGVMQNPRHLVRRRGQEARLRCSPMKGHSHVYWYRQLPEEGLKFMVYLQKENIIDESGMPKERFSAEFPKEGPSILRIQQVVRGDSAAYFCASSPASGGAVRTEQYFGPGTRLTVT.

The chain links TRBV5-1 to TRBJ2-5; weak D call: TRBD1 (5 bases). This CDR3 comprises 17 residues. Germline CDR1 reads SGHRS; CDR2 reads YFSETQ. Trimming left V 1 base short and J 5 bases short, with 21 bases between. The CDR3 nucleotides read TGCGCCAGCAGCTTGATTCCACCAGGGTCCCAATCCGAGACCCAGTACTTC. Translated, it gives CASSLIPPGSQSETQYF.

The chain joins TRBV11-3 to TRBJ2-1; D is unresolved. The CDR3 extends over 15 amino acids. The V gene lost 0 bases and the J gene lost 2 bases, with 8 bases spanning the gap. From germline, CDR1 is SGHNT and CDR2 YENEEA. The DNA for the CDR3 is TGTGCCAGCAGCTTAGAGGGCGATACCTACAATGAGCAGTTCTTC. Protein: CASSLEGDTYNEQFF.

In its sample, this clone was seen once. The chain joins TRBV4-1 to TRBJ2-5; 11 nucleotides match TRBD2. Germline V lookup: CDR1 MGHRA, CDR2 YSYEKL. The CDR3 contains 17 residues. The J segment lost 4 bases and the V segment lost 0 bases, leaving 7 bases of the junction unmatched. Here the CDR3 reads CASSQDGASGGPETQYF. CDR3 nucleotides: TGCGCCAGCAGCCAAGATGGGGCTAGCGGGGGGCCAGAGACCCAGTACTTC.

The chain has TRBV6-4 and TRBJ2-1, with a possible D match to TRBD1 (5 bases). The CDR3 extends over 14 amino acids. The germline V and J ends were trimmed by 5 bases and 8 bases, with 16 bases remaining between them. CDR1 is MRHNA, CDR2 SNTAGT, per germline. The CDR3, as DNA: TGTGCCAGCAGTCTTTTTCGACAGCACCATGAGCAGTTCTTC. The encoded protein is CASSLFRQHHEQFF.